The clone carrying this T cell receptor (beta chain) was detected a few times. Its antigen remains unknown. Unique molecular identifiers were incorporated during preparation of the TCRbeta library. TCRdb fed the PCR reads into MiXCR, producing one record per CDR3 protein. Of some 840,000 distinct CDR3 sequences listed, roughly 15% are singletons. The sample is drawn from a study of T-cell reconstitution after alpha-beta-depleted transplantation in children. Findings of the study overall: Alpha-beta T cells present about two months after transplant were reported to originate from several hundred expanded graft clones. By one year post-transplant, T-cell counts and diversity largely arose from T cells that were newly produced. Several patients had high TCRbeta diversity at day 60; it came from surviving recipient T cells and thymic progenitors.

Germline CDR1 and CDR2: MNHEY and SMNVEV (reference sequence). The CDR3 length is 14 residues. V shed 4 bases and J shed 2 bases, with 10 bases lying between them. The receptor's source is a male patient aged 10 to 17 who had a stem cell transplant for acute lymphoblastic leukemia, so the T cells may come from the graft donor. The rearrangement links TRBV27 to TRBJ2-3; D is uncertain. This sample comprised PBMCs, mostly from graft donor cells, obtained 360 days after TCRalphabeta/CD19-depleted stem cell transplant. For the CDR3, the DNA is TGTGCCAGCAGTTCGGGCCCCTTCACAGATACGCAGTATTTT. Translation gives CASSSGPFTDTQYF.